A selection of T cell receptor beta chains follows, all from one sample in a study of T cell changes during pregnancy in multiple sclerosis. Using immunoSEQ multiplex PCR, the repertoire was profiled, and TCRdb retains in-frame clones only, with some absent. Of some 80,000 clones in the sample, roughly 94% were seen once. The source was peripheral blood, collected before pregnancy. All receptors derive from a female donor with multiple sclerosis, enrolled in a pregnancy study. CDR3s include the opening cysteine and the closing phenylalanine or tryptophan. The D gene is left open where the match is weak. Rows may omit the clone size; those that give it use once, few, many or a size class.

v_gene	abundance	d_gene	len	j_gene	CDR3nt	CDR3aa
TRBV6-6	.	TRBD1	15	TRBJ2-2	TGTGCCAGCAGCCAGACAGGGGGCGGCACCGGGGAGCTGTTTTTT	CASSQTGGGTGELFF
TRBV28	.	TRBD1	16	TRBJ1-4	TGTGCCAGCAGCATAACCGGGACAGGGGTTGTGGAAAAACTGTTTTTT	CASSITGTGVVEKLFF
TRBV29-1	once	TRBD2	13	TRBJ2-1	TGCAGCGTTGAAGCAGGGAGGGGTTATGAGCAGTTCTTC	CSVEAGRGYEQFF
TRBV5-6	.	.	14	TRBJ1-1	TGTGCCAGCAGCAAATTAACAGTTAACACTGAAGCTTTCTTT	CASSKLTVNTEAFF
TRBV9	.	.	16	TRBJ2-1	TGTGCCAGCAGCGTAGACCCCGGGGGAGTGGGGAATGAGCAGTTCTTC	CASSVDPGGVGNEQFF
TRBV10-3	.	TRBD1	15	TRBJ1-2	TGTGCCATCAGTGAGGGTCCGACAGGGGCCTATGGCTACACCTTC	CAISEGPTGAYGYTF
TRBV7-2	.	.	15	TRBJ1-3	TGTGCCAGCAGCCATCCAGGGGCCTCGGGAAACACCATATATTTT	CASSHPGASGNTIYF
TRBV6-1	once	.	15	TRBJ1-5	TGTGCCAGCAGTCCCCTGGGACACCTAATGGGGCCCCAGCATTTT	CASSPLGHLMGPQHF
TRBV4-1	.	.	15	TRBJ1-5	TGCGCCAGCAGCCCGCGAAGTCCTGAAAATCAGCCCCAGCATTTT	CASSPRSPENQPQHF
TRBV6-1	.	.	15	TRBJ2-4	TGTGCCAGCAATTCGGGTTTGTTAGCCAAAAACATTCAGTACTTC	CASNSGLLAKNIQYF
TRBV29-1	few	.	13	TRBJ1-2	TGCAGCGTTGAGGAAAGGGAGGACTATGGCTACACCTTC	CSVEEREDYGYTF
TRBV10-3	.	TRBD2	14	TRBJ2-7	TGTGCCATCAGTGAGAGGGCGGGAGGCTACGAGCAGTACTTC	CAISERAGGYEQYF
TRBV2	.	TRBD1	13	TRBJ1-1	TGTGCCAGCAGGGGGACAGCGAACACTGAAGCTTTCTTT	CASRGTANTEAFF
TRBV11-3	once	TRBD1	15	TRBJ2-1	TGTGCCAGCAGCTTTACAGGGGGAGGTTACAATGAGCAGTTCTTC	CASSFTGGGYNEQFF
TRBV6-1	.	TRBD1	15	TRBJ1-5	TGTGCCAGCACATCTGGGACAGGGGCAAATCAGCCCCAGCATTTT	CASTSGTGANQPQHF
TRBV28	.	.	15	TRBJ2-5	TGTGCCAGCAGTACCCGCCCGGGGATGGTGGAGACCCAGTACTTC	CASSTRPGMVETQYF
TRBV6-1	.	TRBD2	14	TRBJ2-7	TGTGCCAGCAGTGATCTAGCGGGAGGTTACGAGCAGTACTTC	CASSDLAGGYEQYF
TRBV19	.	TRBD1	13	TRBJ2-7	TGTGCCAGTAGTTTGGCAGGGGGCTACGAGCAGTACTTC	CASSLAGGYEQYF